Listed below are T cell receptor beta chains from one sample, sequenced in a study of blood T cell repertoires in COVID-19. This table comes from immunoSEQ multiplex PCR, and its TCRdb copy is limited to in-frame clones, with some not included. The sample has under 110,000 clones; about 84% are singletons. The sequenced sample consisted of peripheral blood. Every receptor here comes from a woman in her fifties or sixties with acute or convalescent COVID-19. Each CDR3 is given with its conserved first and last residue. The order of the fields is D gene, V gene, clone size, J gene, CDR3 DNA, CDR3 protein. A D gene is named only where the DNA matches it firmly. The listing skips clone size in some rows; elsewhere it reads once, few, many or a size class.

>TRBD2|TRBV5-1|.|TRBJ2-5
TGCGCCAGCAGCGAAGCGGGGGGGAGACATGAGACCCAGTACTTC
CASSEAGGRHETQYF
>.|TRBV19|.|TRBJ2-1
TGTGCCAGTAGTAGGGGCCGGTACAATGAGCAGTTCTTC
CASSRGRYNEQFF
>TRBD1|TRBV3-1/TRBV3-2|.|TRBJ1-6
TGTGCCAGCAGTCCCGGGACAGATAATTCACCCCTCCACTTT
CASSPGTDNSPLHF
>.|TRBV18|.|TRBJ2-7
TGTGCCAGCTCACCAGGGGACACCGGATACGAGCAGTACTTC
CASSPGDTGYEQYF
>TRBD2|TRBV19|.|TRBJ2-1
TGTGCCAGTAGGGATCTAGCGGGAGTCCTTGAGCAGTTCTTC
CASRDLAGVLEQFF
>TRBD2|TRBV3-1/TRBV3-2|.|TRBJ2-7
TGTGCCAGCAGCGGGACTAGCAGCTCCTACGAGCAGTACTTC
CASSGTSSSYEQYF
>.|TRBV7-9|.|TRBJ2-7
TGTGCCAGCAGCCCAAACCCGGACAGCTACGAGCAGTACTTC
CASSPNPDSYEQYF
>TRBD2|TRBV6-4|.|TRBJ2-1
TGTGCCAGCAGTGACTCCCGACTAGCGGGTTACAATGAGCAGTTCTTC
CASSDSRLAGYNEQFF
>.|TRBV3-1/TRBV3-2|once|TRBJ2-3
TGTGCCAGCAGGGGGGGGCCCGCAGATACGCAGTATTTT
CASRGGPADTQYF
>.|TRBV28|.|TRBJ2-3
TGTGCCAGCAGTCCTCCTGGGGCACGCTGGGCGCAGTATTTT
CASSPPGARWAQYF
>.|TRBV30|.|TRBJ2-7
TGTGCCTGGAGACAGACAGGCGTTCCCTACGAGCAGTACTTC
CAWRQTGVPYEQYF
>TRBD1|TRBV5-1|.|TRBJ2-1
TGCGCCAGCACTACCCAAGGGACAGGAGGCAATGAGCAGTTCTTC
CASTTQGTGGNEQFF
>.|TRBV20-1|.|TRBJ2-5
TGCAGTGCTGGGGGGCAAGAGACCCAGTACTTC
CSAGGQETQYF
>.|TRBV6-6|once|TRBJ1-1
TGTGCCAGCAGTTACGGCGGGGGCTTCGCTGAAGCTTTCTTT
CASSYGGGFAEAFF
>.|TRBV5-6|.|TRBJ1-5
TGTGCCAGCAGCTTGGCAAATCAGCCCCAGCATTTT
CASSLANQPQHF
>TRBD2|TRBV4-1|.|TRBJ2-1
TGCGCCAGCAGCCAGGGACTAGCGGGGTTTTACAATGAGCAGTTCTTC
CASSQGLAGFYNEQFF
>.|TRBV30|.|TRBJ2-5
TGTGCCTGGAATTTGCGCGCCCTACAAGAGACCCAGTACTTC
CAWNLRALQETQYF
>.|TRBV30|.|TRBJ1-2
TGTGCCTGGAGTTTATTCGGAGCATATGGCTACACCTTC
CAWSLFGAYGYTF
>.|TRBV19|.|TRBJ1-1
TGTGCCAGTAGTACGGTGGAGGGTAGGAGGAACACTGAAGCTTTCTTT
CASSTVEGRRNTEAFF
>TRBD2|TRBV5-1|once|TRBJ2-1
TGCGCCAGCATACCTATTAGCGGGGGGGCCTACAATGAGCAGTTCTTC
CASIPISGGAYNEQFF
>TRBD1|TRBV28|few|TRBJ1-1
TGTGCCAGCAGACTGACAGGGAATCAGAACACTGAAGCTTTCTTT
CASRLTGNQNTEAFF
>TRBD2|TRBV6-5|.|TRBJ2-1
TGTGCCAGCAGTTACGCTAGCGGGGGATACAATGAGCAGTTCTTC
CASSYASGGYNEQFF
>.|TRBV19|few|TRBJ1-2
TGTGCCAGTACAAGGCTTACGGCCGGGACATTCTATGGCTACACCTTC
CASTRLTAGTFYGYTF
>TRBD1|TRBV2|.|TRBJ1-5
TGTGCCAGCAGCGAACAGGGGGCCTATCAGCCCCAGCATTTT
CASSEQGAYQPQHF
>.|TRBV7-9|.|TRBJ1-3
TGTGCCAGCAGCCCAGGCCTCGGAAACACCATATATTTT
CASSPGLGNTIYF
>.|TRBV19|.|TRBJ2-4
TGTGCCAGTAGTATGGGGGAGGCCCAAAACATTCAGTACTTC
CASSMGEAQNIQYF
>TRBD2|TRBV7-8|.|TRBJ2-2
TGTGCCAGCAGCTTAGTAGTGGGACTAGCGGGGGTAACCGGGGAGCTGTTTTTT
CASSLVVGLAGVTGELFF
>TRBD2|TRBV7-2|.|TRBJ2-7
TGTGCCAGCAGCTTAGCTAGCGGGCTGTACGAGCAGTACTTC
CASSLASGLYEQYF
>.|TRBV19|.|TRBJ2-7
TGTGCCAGTAGTATAGCCCGACAGGCGGGTGAGCAGTACTTC
CASSIARQAGEQYF
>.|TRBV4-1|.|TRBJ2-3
TGCGCCAGCAGCCCGGACGTCCCTGCGGTGCGGGTCACGCAGTATTTT
CASSPDVPAVRVTQYF
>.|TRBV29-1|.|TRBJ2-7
TGCAGCGTCGCCACACAGGGCTACGAGCAGTACTTC
CSVATQGYEQYF
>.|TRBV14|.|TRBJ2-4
TGTGCCAGCAGCCAAGGCGGGTCCGGCATTGGTAGAGACATTCAGTACTTC
CASSQGGSGIGRDIQYF
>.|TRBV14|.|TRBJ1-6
TGTGCCAGCAGCCAAGCCCAGGGGTATGGTTCACCCCTCCACTTT
CASSQAQGYGSPLHF
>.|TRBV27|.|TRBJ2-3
TGTGCCAGCAGTTTAGTCGCGCTAGCGACAGATACGCAGTATTTT
CASSLVALATDTQYF
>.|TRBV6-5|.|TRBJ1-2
TGTGCCAGCAGTTACCGTGGCGGGGGACCGAGCTATGGCTACACCTTC
CASSYRGGGPSYGYTF
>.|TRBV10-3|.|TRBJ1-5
TGTGCCATCAGTGAGTCTGGGGGGCAGCCCCAGCATTTT
CAISESGGQPQHF
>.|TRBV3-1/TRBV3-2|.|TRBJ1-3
TGTGCCAGCAGTGGTCGGTTGAGGAGCTCTGGAAACACCATATATTTT
CASSGRLRSSGNTIYF
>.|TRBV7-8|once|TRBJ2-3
TGTGCCAGCAGCTTGGGGAGAGCAGATACGCAGTATTTT
CASSLGRADTQYF
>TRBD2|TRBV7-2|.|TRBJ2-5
TGTGCCAGCAGCCGCCAACTAGCGGGGGGGCTGGAGACCCAGTACTTC
CASSRQLAGGLETQYF
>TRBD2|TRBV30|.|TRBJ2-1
TGTGCCTGGAGCTCGGGACTAGCGGGAGCGGTCAATGAGCAGTTCTTC
CAWSSGLAGAVNEQFF
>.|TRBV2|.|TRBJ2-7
TGTGCCAGCAGTGACTTAGGTGGCAGGGGTTCCTACGAGCAGTACTTC
CASSDLGGRGSYEQYF
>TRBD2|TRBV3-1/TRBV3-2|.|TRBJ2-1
TGTGCCAGCACCCAACAGGGACTAGCGTTTGAGCAGTTCTTC
CASTQQGLAFEQFF
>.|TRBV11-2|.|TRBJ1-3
TGTGCCAGCAGCCACGGTGCGGGAGGAAACACCATATATTTT
CASSHGAGGNTIYF
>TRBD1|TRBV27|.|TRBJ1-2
TGTGCCAGCAGCTCCGGGGACAGCAGCCCCCGCTACACCTTC
CASSSGDSSPRYTF
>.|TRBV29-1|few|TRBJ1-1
TGCAGCGTTGAGTTCTTCCCGAACACTGAAGCTTTCTTT
CSVEFFPNTEAFF
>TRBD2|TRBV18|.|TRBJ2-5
TGTGCCAGCTCACTTTGGACTAGCGGACTCCAAGAGACCCAGTACTTC
CASSLWTSGLQETQYF
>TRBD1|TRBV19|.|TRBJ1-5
TGTGCCAGTAGTAGGGGACAGGGGGCAAGGAGCAATCAGCCCCAGCATTTT
CASSRGQGARSNQPQHF
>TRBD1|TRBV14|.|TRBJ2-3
TGTGCCAGCAGCCGACGGGACAGGGGGCGATTCACAGATACGCAGTATTTT
CASSRRDRGRFTDTQYF
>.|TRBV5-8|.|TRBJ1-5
TGTGCCAGCAGCAATTATCCTCCTGGGGGGAACCAGCCCCAGCATTTT
CASSNYPPGGNQPQHF
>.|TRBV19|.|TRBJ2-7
TGTGCCAGTAGCGCAGGGGACGAGCAGTACTTC
CASSAGDEQYF
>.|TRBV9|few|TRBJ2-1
TGTGCCAGCAGCGTCGAAACCTTCAGTGGGAGACAGTTCTTC
CASSVETFSGRQFF
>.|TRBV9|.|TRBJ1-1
TGTGCCAGCAGCGTAGACCCGGGAGCGAACACTGAAGCTTTCTTT
CASSVDPGANTEAFF
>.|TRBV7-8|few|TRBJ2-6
TGTGCCAGCAGCCCGAAAGGCGGCTCTGGGGCCAACGTCCTGACTTTC
CASSPKGGSGANVLTF
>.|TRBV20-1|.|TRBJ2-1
TGCAGTCCACAAAGGGGTAATGAGCAGTTCTTC
CSPQRGNEQFF
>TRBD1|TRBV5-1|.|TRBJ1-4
TGCGCCAGCAGCCCTGGACAGGGCGCGACAACTAATGAAAAACTGTTTTTT
CASSPGQGATTNEKLFF
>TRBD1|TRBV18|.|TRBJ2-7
TGTGCCAGCTCAAGCACAGGGGGATCCTACGAGCAGTACTTC
CASSSTGGSYEQYF
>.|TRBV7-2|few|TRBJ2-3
TGTGCCAGCAGCTTTGAGGGGGGGGACACAGATACGCAGTATTTT
CASSFEGGDTDTQYF